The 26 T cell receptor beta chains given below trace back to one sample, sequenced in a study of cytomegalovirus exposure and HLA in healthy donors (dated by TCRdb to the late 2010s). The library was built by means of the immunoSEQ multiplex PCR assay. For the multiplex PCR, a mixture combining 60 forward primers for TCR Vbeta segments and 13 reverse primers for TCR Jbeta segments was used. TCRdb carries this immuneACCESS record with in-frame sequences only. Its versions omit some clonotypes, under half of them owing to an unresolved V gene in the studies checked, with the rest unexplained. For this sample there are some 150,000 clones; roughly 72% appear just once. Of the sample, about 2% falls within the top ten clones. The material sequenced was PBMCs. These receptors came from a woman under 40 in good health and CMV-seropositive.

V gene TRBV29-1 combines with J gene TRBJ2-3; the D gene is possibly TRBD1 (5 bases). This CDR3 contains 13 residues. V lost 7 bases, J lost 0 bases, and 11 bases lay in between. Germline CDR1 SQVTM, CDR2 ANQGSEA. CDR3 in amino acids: CSAGLASTDTQYF. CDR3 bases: TGCAGCGCAGGGTTGGCTAGCACAGATACGCAGTATTTT.

CDR3: CSGQGANEQYF. In DNA form, the CDR3 reads TGCAGTGGACAGGGGGCGAACGAGCAGTACTTC. This chain connects TRBV20-1 to TRBJ2-7; TRBD1 aligns across 10 bases. The germline CDR1 and CDR2 sequences are DFQATT and SNEGSKA (reference sequence). V trimming: 7 bases; J trimming: 5 bases; junction bases outside the gene matches: 2. CDR3 length: 11 residues.

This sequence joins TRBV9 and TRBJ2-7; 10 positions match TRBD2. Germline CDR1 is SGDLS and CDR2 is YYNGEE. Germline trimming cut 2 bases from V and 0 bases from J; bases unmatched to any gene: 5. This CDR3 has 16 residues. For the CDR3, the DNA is TGTGCCAGCAGCGTTAAAGCGGGAGGGCCCTCCTACGAGCAGTACTTC. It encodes CASSVKAGGPSYEQYF.

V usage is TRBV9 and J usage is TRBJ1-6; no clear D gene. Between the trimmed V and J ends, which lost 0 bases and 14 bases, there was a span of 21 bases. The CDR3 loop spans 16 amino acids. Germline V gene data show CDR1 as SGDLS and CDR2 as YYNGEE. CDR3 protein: CASSVGARKIRESLHF. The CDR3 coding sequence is TGTGCCAGCAGCGTAGGGGCCCGCAAAATTAGAGAGTCCCTCCACTTT.

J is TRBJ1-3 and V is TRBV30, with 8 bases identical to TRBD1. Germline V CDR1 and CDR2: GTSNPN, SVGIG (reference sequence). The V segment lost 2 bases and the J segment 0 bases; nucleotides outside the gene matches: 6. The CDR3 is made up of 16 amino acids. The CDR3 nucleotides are TGTGCCTGGAGTCCGGACAGGGAGCTCTCTGGAAACACCATATATTTT. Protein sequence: CAWSPDRELSGNTIYF.

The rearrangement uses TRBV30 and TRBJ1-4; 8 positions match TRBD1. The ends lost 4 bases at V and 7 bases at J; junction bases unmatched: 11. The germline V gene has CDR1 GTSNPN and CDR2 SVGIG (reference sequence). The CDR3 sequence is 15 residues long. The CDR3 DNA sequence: TGTGCCTGGAAGCGTGCGGACAGGGAAGGTGAAAAACTGTTTTTT. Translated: CAWKRADREGEKLFF.

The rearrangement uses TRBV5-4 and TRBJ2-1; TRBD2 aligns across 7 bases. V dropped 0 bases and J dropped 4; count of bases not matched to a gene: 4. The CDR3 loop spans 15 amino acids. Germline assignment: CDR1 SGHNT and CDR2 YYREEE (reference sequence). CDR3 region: CASSLVRERYNEQFF. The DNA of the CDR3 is TGTGCCAGCAGCTTGGTGCGGGAGCGGTACAATGAGCAGTTCTTC. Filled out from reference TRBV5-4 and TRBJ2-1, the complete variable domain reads ETGVTQSPTHLIKTRGQQVTLRCSSQSGHNTVSWYQQALGQGPQFIFQYYREEENGRGNFPPRFSGLQFPNYSSELNVNALELDDSALYLCASSLVRERYNEQFFGPGTRLTVL.

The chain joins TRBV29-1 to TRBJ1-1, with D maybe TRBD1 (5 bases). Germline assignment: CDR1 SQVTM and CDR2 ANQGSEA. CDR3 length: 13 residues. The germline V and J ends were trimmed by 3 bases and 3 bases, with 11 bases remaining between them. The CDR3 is CSVEMGLYTEAFF. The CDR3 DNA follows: TGCAGCGTTGAGATGGGACTGTACACTGAAGCTTTCTTT.

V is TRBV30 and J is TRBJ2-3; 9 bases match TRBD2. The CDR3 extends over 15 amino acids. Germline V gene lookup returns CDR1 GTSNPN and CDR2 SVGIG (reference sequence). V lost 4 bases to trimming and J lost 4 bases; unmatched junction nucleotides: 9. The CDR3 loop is CAWIWRGGASDTQYF. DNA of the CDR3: TGTGCCTGGATTTGGCGGGGGGGGGCCTCAGATACGCAGTATTTT.

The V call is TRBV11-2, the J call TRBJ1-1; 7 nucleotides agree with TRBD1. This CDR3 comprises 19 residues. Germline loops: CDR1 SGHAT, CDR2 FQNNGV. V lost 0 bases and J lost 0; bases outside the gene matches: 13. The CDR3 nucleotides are TGTGCCAGCAGCTTAGAGCGACAGGGCATCCGAAGGGTGAACACTGAAGCTTTCTTT. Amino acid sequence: CASSLERQGIRRVNTEAFF.

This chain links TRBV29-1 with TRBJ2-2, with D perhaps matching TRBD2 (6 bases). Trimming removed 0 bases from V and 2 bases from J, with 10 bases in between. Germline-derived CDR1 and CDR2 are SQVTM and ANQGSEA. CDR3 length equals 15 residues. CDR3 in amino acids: CSVEDGGRNTGELFF. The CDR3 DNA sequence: TGCAGCGTTGAAGATGGGGGGAGAAACACCGGGGAGCTGTTTTTT.

The CDR3 DNA reads as TGTGCCAGCAGCAGACAGGGGGCACATAGCACAGATACGCAGTATTTT. Translation: CASSRQGAHSTDTQYF. The chain joins TRBV7-9 to TRBJ2-3, with TRBD1 matching over 10 bases. The germline V gene encodes CDR1 SEHNR and CDR2 FQNEAQ (reference sequence). The CDR3 has 16 amino acids. V gave up 5 bases and J gave up 0 bases; unmatched junction bases: 5. The whole variable domain, remainder taken from reference TRBV7-9 and TRBJ2-3, is DTGVSQNPRHKITKRGQNVTFRCDPISEHNRLYWYRQTLGQGPEFLTYFQNEAQLEKSRLLSDRFSAERPKGSFSTLEIQRTEQGDSAMYLCASSRQGAHSTDTQYFGPGTRLTVL.

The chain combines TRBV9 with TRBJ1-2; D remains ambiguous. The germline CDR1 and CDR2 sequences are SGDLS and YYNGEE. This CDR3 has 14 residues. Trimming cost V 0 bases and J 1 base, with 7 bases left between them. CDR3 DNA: TGTGCCAGCAGCGTAGTTACAGATAACTATGGCTACACCTTC. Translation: CASSVVTDNYGYTF.

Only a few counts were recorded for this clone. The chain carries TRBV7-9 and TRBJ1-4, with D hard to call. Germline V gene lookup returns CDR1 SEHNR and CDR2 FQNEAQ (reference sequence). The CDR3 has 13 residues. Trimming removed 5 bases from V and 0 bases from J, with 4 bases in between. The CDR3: CASSLATNEKLFF. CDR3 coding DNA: TGTGCCAGCAGCCTCGCAACTAATGAAAAACTGTTTTTT.

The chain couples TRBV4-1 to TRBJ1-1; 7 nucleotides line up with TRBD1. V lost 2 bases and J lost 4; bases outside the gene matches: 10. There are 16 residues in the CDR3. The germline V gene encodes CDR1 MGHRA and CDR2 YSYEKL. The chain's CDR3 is CASSQNAVSGGTEAFF. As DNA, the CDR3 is TGCGCCAGCAGCCAAAATGCAGTTTCAGGGGGCACTGAAGCTTTCTTT.

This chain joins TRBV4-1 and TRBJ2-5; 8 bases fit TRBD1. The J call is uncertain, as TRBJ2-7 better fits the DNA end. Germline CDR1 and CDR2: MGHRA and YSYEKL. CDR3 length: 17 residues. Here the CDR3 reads CASSQPGGPILSYEQYF. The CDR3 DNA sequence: TGCGCCAGCAGCCAACCAGGGGGCCCTATTCTCTCCTACGAGCAGTACTTC.

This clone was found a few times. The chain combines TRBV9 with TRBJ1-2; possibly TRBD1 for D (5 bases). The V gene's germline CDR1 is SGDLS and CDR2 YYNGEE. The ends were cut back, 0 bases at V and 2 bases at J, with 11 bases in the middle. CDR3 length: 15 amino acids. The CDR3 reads CASSVAGTTNYGYTF. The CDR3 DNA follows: TGTGCCAGCAGCGTAGCAGGGACTACCAACTATGGCTACACCTTC.

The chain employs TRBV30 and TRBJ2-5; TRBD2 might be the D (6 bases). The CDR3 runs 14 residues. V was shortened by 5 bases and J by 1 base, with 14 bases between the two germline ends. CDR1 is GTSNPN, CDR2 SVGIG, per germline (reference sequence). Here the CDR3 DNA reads TGTGCCTGGGAGCGGGTGATAGCCCAAGAGACCCAGTACTTC. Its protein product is CAWERVIAQETQYF.

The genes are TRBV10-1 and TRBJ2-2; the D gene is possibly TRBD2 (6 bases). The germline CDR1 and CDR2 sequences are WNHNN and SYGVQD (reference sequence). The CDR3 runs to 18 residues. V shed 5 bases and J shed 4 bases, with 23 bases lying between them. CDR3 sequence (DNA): TGCGCCAGCAGTTCCCCCGGTAGCGGAGGAGGGGTCACCGGGGAGCTGTTTTTT. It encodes CASSSPGSGGGVTGELFF.

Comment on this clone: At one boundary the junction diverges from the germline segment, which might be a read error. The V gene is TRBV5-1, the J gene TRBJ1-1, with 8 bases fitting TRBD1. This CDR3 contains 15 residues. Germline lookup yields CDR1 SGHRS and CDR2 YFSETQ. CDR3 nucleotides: TGCGCCAGCAGCTTACAATGGGACAGGAACACTGGAGCTTTCTTT. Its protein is CASSLQWDRNTGAFF. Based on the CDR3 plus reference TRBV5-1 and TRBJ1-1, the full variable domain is KAGVTQTPRYLIKTRGQQVTLSCSPISGHRSVSWYQQTPGQGLQFLFEYFSETQRNKGNFPGRFSGRQFSNSRSEMNVSTLELGDSALYLCASSLQWDRNTGAFFGQGTRLTVV.

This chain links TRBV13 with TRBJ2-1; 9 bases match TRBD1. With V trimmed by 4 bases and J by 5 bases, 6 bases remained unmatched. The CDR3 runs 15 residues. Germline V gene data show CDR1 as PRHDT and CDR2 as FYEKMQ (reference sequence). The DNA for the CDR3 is TGTGCCAGCAGCTCCACGGGACAGGGCGACAATGAGCAGTTCTTC. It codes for CASSSTGQGDNEQFF.

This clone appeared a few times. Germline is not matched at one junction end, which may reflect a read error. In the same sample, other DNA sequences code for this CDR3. The CDR3 nucleotides read TGTGCCAGCATGGGAGTGCGTAATTCCCCCCTCCACTTT. It is translated as CASMGVRNSPLHF. The chain has TRBV25-1 and TRBJ1-6; D remains ambiguous. The V gene's germline CDR1 is MGHDK and CDR2 SYGVNS. This CDR3 is 13 amino acids long.

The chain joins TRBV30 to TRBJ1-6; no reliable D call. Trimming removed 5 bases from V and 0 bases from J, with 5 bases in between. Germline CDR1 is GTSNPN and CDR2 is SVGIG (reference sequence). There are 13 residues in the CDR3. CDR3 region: CAWGLSYNSPLHF. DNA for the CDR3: TGTGCCTGGGGCCTCTCCTATAATTCACCCCTCCACTTT.

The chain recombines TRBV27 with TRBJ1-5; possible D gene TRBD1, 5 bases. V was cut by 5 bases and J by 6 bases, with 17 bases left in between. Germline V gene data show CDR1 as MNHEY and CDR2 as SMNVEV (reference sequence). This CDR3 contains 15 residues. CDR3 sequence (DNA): TGTGCCAGCAGTCCGGGACTTTTGGGAGGTCAGCCCCAGCATTTT. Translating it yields CASSPGLLGGQPQHF.

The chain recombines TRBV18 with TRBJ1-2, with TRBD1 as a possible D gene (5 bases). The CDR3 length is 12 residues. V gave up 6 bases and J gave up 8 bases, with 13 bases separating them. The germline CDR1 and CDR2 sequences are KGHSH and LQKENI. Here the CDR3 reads CASSRPGLGYTF. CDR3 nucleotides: TGTGCCAGCTCCCGGCCAGGGCTAGGCTACACCTTC.

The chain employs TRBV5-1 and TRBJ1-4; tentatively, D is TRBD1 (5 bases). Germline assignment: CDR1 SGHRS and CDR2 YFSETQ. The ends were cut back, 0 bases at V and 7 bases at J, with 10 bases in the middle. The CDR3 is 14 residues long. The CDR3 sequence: CASSLGGAGEKLFF. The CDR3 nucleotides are TGCGCCAGCAGCTTGGGGGGCGCAGGTGAAAAACTGTTTTTT. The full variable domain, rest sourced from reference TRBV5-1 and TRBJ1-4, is KAGVTQTPRYLIKTRGQQVTLSCSPISGHRSVSWYQQTPGQGLQFLFEYFSETQRNKGNFPGRFSGRQFSNSRSEMNVSTLELGDSALYLCASSLGGAGEKLFFGSGTQLSVL.